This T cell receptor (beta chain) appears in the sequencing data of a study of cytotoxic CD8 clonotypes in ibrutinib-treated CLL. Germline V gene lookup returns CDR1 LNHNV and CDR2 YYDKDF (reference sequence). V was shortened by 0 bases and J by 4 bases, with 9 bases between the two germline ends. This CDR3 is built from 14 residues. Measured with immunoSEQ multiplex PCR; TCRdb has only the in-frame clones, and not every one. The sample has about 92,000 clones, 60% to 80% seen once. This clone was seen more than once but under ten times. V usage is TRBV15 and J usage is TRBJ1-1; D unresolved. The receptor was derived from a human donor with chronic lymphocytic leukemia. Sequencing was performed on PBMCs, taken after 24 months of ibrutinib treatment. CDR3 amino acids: CATSRDPGITEAFF. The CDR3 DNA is TGTGCCACCAGCAGAGACCCGGGAATCACTGAAGCTTTCTTT.